This record concerns one TCR beta chain sequence. The record originates from a study of blood T cell repertoires in COVID-19. Overall study context: Specimens from acute and convalescent COVID-19 originated in the United States, Italy and Spain.

Source study methods: Reference gene primer amplification gave nucleated cell count estimates. Produced via immunoSEQ multiplex PCR; TCRdb's table is partial and in-frame only. The DNA was the basis for D and trimming; V, J and clone size are from that table. Here the sample spans 250,000 or so clones, 75% to 90% being singletons. Categorization into cohorts depended on clinical history that participants reported. Participants in the exposed group had met a COVID-19 case in the 2 weeks before joining the study. V lost 0 bases, J lost 7 bases, and 14 bases lay in between. This CDR3 spans 14 amino acids. CDR1 SGHRS and CDR2 YFSETQ come from the germline V gene.

The sample taken for sequencing was PBMCs or T cells enriched from blood (not recorded which). The source of this sequence is a woman aged 40-49 years who had been exposed to COVID-19. This chain uses TRBV5-1 with TRBJ2-7; D may be TRBD2 (5 bases). The CDR3 loop reads CASSLEGGIREQYF. The CDR3 nucleotides read TGCGCCAGCAGCTTGGAAGGAGGAATCCGAGAGCAGTACTTC.